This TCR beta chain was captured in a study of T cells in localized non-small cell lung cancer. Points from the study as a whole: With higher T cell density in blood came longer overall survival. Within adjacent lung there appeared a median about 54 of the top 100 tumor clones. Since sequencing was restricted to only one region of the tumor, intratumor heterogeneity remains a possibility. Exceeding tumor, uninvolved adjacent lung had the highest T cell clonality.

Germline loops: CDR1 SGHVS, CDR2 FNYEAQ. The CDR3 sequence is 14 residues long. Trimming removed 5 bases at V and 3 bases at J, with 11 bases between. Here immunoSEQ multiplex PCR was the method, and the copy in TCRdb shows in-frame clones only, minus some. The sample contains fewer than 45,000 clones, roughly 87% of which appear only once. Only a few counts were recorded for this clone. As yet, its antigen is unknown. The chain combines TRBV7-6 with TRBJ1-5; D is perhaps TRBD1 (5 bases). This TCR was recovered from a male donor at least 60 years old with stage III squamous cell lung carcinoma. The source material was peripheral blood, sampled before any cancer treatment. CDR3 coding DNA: TGTGCCAGCAGCCCTCTAGGGGACAATCAGCCCCAGCATTTT. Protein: CASSPLGDNQPQHF. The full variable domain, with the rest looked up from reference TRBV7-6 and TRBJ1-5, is GAGVSQSPRYKVTKRGQDVALRCDPISGHVSLYWYRQALGQGPEFLTYFNYEAQQDKSGLPNDRFSAERPEGSISTLTIQRTEQRDSAMYRCASSPLGDNQPQHFGDGTRLSIL.